One sample yielded the 13 T cell receptor beta chains listed below, sequenced in a study of response to subunit inactivated influenza vaccine. TCRdb called the RT-PCR reads again in MiXCR, with one record for every CDR3 protein. This table holds about 530,000 distinct CDR3 sequences, 10% to 15% found once. The sequenced sample was PBMCs from blood, obtained around seven weeks after vaccination. These receptors were obtained from a man in his fifties or sixties who received an inactivated influenza vaccine.

This clonotype was found many times. This chain uses TRBV7-6 with TRBJ1-4; no firm D call. V lost 11 bases and J lost 2, with 12 bases in between. The CDR3 spans 13 residues. Germline V lookup: CDR1 SGHVS, CDR2 FNYEAQ. CDR3 DNA: TGTGCCTGCGCGGGGTCGACTAATGAAAAACTGTTTTTT. The encoded protein is CACAGSTNEKLFF.

This clonotype was observed a handful of times. The V gene is TRBV20-1, the J gene TRBJ2-1, with a tentative D call TRBD1 (6 bases). The CDR3 totals 13 residues. Germline V CDR1 and CDR2: DFQATT, SNEGSKA (reference sequence). V lost 5 bases, J lost 3 bases, and 11 bases lay in between. For the CDR3, the DNA is TGCAGTGCTTCCCGGGACATCTACAATGAGCAGTTCTTC. It codes for CSASRDIYNEQFF.

There are a few counts of this clonotype. V is TRBV6-2 or TRBV6-3 and J is TRBJ2-7; D might be TRBD1 (6 bases). The CDR3 runs to 13 residues. Per germline, CDR1 MNHEY and CDR2 SVGEGT. The V end lost 5 bases, the J end lost 7 bases, and 15 bases lay between the germline ends. This chain's CDR3 is CASSPPPGVEQYF. The DNA of the CDR3 is TGTGCCAGCAGTCCCCCCCCAGGGGTAGAGCAGTACTTC.

The sample holds many counts of this clonotype. J is TRBJ1-2 and V is TRBV6-1, with 7 bases that match TRBD1. J lost 2 bases, V lost 8 bases, and 5 bases had no gene match. This CDR3 spans 13 amino acids. The germline CDR1 and CDR2 sequences are MNHNS and SASEGT. CDR3 protein: CASRDRSNYGYTF. DNA for the CDR3: TGTGCCAGCCGGGACAGATCAAACTATGGCTACACCTTC.

The table lists this clonotype with many counts. For the CDR3, the DNA is TGTGCCAGCAGGAGACAGGGGGCGTCCACCGGGGAGCTGTTTTTT. Translation gives CASRRQGASTGELFF. The chain carries TRBV12-3 or TRBV12-4 and TRBJ2-2, with 10 bases aligning to TRBD1. The V gene end was trimmed by 6 bases and the J gene end by 4 bases; junction bases not matched to a gene: 5. The CDR3 spans 15 residues.

In its sample, this clonotype was seen many times. The rearrangement links TRBV6-1 to TRBJ2-2, with TRBD2 matching over 14 bases. V was pared by 6 bases and J by 8 bases, with 5 bases of the junction left unmatched. The CDR3 extends over 15 amino acids. Germline V gene sequence: CDR1 MNHNS, CDR2 SASEGT. The CDR3 coding sequence is TGTGCCAGCAGCCAAGGGACTAGCGGGAGTGGGGAGCTGTTTTTT. It specifies CASSQGTSGSGELFF.

This clonotype was seen a few times. J is TRBJ1-2 and V is TRBV6-5, with D possibly being TRBD1 (5 bases). The germline gives CDR1 MNHEY, CDR2 SVGAGI. V dropped 0 bases and J dropped 6 bases, with 8 bases sitting between them. This CDR3 has 13 amino acids. CDR3 sequence: CASSYSGENGYTF. CDR3 in DNA: TGTGCCAGCAGTTACTCGGGGGAAAATGGCTACACCTTC.

The sample holds a few counts of this clonotype. This chain joins TRBV11-2 and TRBJ2-5; 12 positions match TRBD2. V trimming: 0 bases; J trimming: 4 bases; junction bases outside the gene matches: 3. This CDR3 has 16 residues. Germline V lookup: CDR1 SGHAT, CDR2 FQNNGV. The CDR3 nucleotides read TGTGCCAGCAGCTTAGATCTAGCGGGAGGGCTAGAGACCCAGTACTTC. Amino acid sequence: CASSLDLAGGLETQYF.

This chain uses TRBV20-1 with TRBJ2-7, with D perhaps matching TRBD1 or TRBD2 (5 bases each). Looked up from germline, CDR1 is DFQATT and CDR2 is SNEGSKA (reference sequence). The V gene lost 5 bases and the J gene lost 5 bases, with 16 bases spanning the gap. The CDR3 length is 13 residues. CDR3 nucleotides: TGCAGTGCTTCCCGGGACCGTGCCCACGAGCAGTACTTC. Protein sequence: CSASRDRAHEQYF.

The chain carries TRBV7-6 and TRBJ2-5; 12 bases fit TRBD2. Germline V CDR1 and CDR2: SGHVS, FNYEAQ. J gave up 2 bases and V 4 bases, and 14 bases lay outside the gene matches. The CDR3 spans 19 residues. CDR3 region: CASSSRILAGGRPQETQYF. CDR3 in DNA: TGTGCCAGCAGCTCCCGAATCCTAGCGGGGGGGCGACCGCAAGAGACCCAGTACTTC.

This clonotype was detected ten times or more. CDR3 residues: CSAHPRGRAESETETQYF. For the CDR3, the DNA is TGCAGCGCCCACCCCAGGGGGCGTGCGGAGTCGGAAACAGAGACCCAGTACTTC. The chain combines TRBV29-1 with TRBJ2-5; 8 positions match TRBD1. The CDR3 is 18 amino acids. Germline-derived CDR1 and CDR2 are SQVTM and ANQGSEA. V shed 7 bases, J shed 4 bases, and the junction held 23 bases outside the gene matches.

The sample holds many counts of this clonotype. V gene TRBV14 combines with J gene TRBJ2-7; weak D call: TRBD1 (6 bases). From germline, CDR1 is SGHDN and CDR2 FVKESK. Trimming took off 4 bases at V and 0 bases at J, with 10 bases between the two ends. The CDR3 covers 14 residues. The CDR3 DNA reads as TGTGCCAGCAGCCCCACAGGGTTCTCCTACGAGCAGTACTTC. It translates to CASSPTGFSYEQYF.

This clonotype showed up just a few times. The genes are TRBV3-1 and TRBJ2-1; the match to TRBD2 covers 10 bases. V lost 1 base and J lost 9; bases outside the gene matches: 9. The CDR3 length is 16 residues. Germline V gene lookup returns CDR1 LGHDT and CDR2 YNNKEL (reference sequence). DNA for the CDR3: TGTGCCAGCAGCCAAGTATTACTAGCGGGGATGGGTGAGCAGTTCTTC. This translates into CASSQVLLAGMGEQFF.